This passage covers 4 T cell receptor beta chains from one sample sequenced in a study of shared clonotypes between healthy human individuals (dated by TCRdb to 2020 to 2021). Library method: the immunoSEQ multiplex PCR assay. Sourced from immuneACCESS, this table was stored by TCRdb with only in-frame sequences that have V and J called. A share of the clones is absent; for the studies checked, an unresolved V gene accounts for under half, and the remainder has no known explanation. In this sample the table shows more than 2,000,000 clones, 93% of which occur a single time. Clones ranked in the top ten supply 0.39% of the sample. Material for sequencing was naive CD4+ T cells from PBMCs. The sample's cell subset or site label, decoded: CD45RA+ positively selected. All receptors derive from a man between 18 and 29 years old in good health. Some clones in this sample may be carry-over from other donors' samples.

This chain uses TRBV10-1 with TRBJ2-5, with D possibly TRBD1 on 6 matching bases. The germline V gene has CDR1 WNHNN and CDR2 SYGVQD (reference sequence). The CDR3 is 13 residues long. The V and J ends lost 6 bases and 3 bases respectively, with 11 bases between them. The DNA of the CDR3 is TGCGCCAGCAGCCCCACAGGGAAAGAGACCCAGTACTTC. Protein: CASSPTGKETQYF.

This sequence joins TRBV4-1 and TRBJ2-3, with TRBD2 matching 12 bases. After removal of 4 bases from V and 3 bases from J, the junction contained 5 bases not matched to a gene. Looked up from germline, CDR1 is MGHRA and CDR2 is YSYEKL. The CDR3 consists of 16 residues. The CDR3 here is CASSRLAGGPTDTQYF. CDR3 coding DNA: TGCGCCAGCAGCCGTCTAGCGGGAGGGCCGACAGATACGCAGTATTTT.

The chain has TRBV6-5 and TRBJ2-3; D unresolved. V shed 5 bases and J shed 2 bases, with 14 bases lying between them. Germline V gives CDR1 MNHEY, CDR2 SVGAGI. The CDR3 covers 15 residues. Here the CDR3 reads CASSRVLGNTDTQYF. CDR3 in DNA: TGTGCCAGCAGTCGGGTCCTCGGCAACACAGATACGCAGTATTTT.

The table lists this clone with a count of one. This rearrangement joins TRBV7-2 to TRBJ2-2, with TRBD1 matching over 8 bases. The J segment lost 4 bases and the V segment lost 7 bases, leaving 5 bases of the junction unmatched. The CDR3 length is 14 residues. CDR1 and CDR2 (germline): SGHTA, FQGNSA. The CDR3, as DNA: TGTGCCAGCACCGTGACAGGGGCCACCGGGGAGCTGTTTTTT. Protein product: CASTVTGATGELFF.